Below are 29 T cell receptor beta chains sequenced from a single sample in a study of Ad26.COV2.S vaccination and SARS-CoV-2 variants. Sequencing used immunoSEQ multiplex PCR; TCRdb keeps in-frame clones, though not all of them. The profile covers approximately 480,000 clones, with 87% appearing a single time and roughly 13% taken by the ten largest. The sample's treatment: 19 received Ad26.COV2.S at low or high dose, single or two shots; roughly 5 received placebo; per-sample allocation not given. Collection of the samples took place on day 63 after the first injection of vaccine or placebo. The sequencing here drew on peripheral blood, taken in a trial of Ad26.COV2.S vaccine versus placebo. The receptors originated from a person aged 18-65 years who received the Ad26.COV2.S COVID-19 vaccine or a placebo.

The CDR3 is CASIRGVENTEAFF. The CDR3 bases are TGTGCCAGCATCAGAGGGGTGGAGAACACTGAAGCTTTCTTT. This rearrangement joins TRBV7-2 to TRBJ1-1; D is perhaps TRBD1 (5 bases). This CDR3 is built from 14 residues. Trimming stripped 7 bases from V and 1 base from J, with 13 bases between. The germline CDR1 and CDR2 sequences are SGHTA and FQGNSA.

V gene TRBV28 combines with J gene TRBJ1-2; D not resolved. The CDR3 sequence is 14 residues long. The germline gives CDR1 MDHEN, CDR2 SYDVKM. V was trimmed by 9 bases and J by 6 bases, leaving 20 bases between them. CDR3 in amino acids: CASLPEPGSHGYTF. The CDR3 DNA follows: TGTGCCAGTCTCCCCGAGCCGGGTTCCCATGGCTACACCTTC.

This chain uses TRBV28 with TRBJ1-5; D ambiguous. CDR3 length: 12 amino acids. V lost 8 bases and J 4 bases, leaving 9 bases between the germline ends. Germline CDR1 reads MDHEN; CDR2 reads SYDVKM. Written as DNA, the CDR3 is TGTGCCAGCCGACGGGTTAATCAGCCCCAGCATTTT. Amino acid sequence: CASRRVNQPQHF.

The rearrangement uses TRBV9 and TRBJ2-1, with 13 positions matching TRBD2. CDR3 length: 15 amino acids. V was clipped by 3 bases and J by 6 bases; unmatched bases: 3. CDR1 and CDR2 from the germline V gene are SGDLS and YYNGEE. Here the CDR3 reads CASSAGLAGPNEQFF. CDR3 in DNA: TGTGCCAGCAGCGCGGGACTAGCGGGACCCAATGAGCAGTTCTTC.

The chain couples TRBV27 to TRBJ2-3, with D possibly matching TRBD2 (6 bases). Germline V gives CDR1 MNHEY, CDR2 SMNVEV (reference sequence). V shed 7 bases and J shed 3 bases, with 14 bases lying between them. This CDR3 is 14 amino acids long. The CDR3 sequence: CASKQAGGTDTQYF. The CDR3 region has the DNA TGTGCCAGCAAGCAAGCGGGTGGAACAGATACGCAGTATTTT.

The rearrangement joins TRBV5-4 to TRBJ1-6; D unclear. This CDR3 has 15 residues. V was pared by 0 bases and J by 6 bases, with 10 bases between. Germline-derived CDR1 and CDR2 are SGHNT and YYREEE (reference sequence). The CDR3 reads CASSLDRGLNSPLHF. In nucleotides, the CDR3 is TGTGCCAGCAGCTTGGACCGAGGTCTTAATTCACCCCTCCACTTT.

The chain carries TRBV29-1 and TRBJ2-7; D is possibly TRBD1 or TRBD2 (5 bases each). The CDR3 runs to 13 residues. CDR1 and CDR2 (germline): SQVTM, ANQGSEA. V was cut by 1 base and J by 2 bases, with 9 bases left in between. The CDR3 DNA follows: TGCAGCGTTGAAGGAGGGGCTACCTACGAGCAGTACTTC. Translating gives CSVEGGATYEQYF.

The chain recombines TRBV6-2 or TRBV6-3 with TRBJ2-2; D is perhaps TRBD1 or TRBD2 (7 bases each). The CDR3 sequence is 15 residues long. V was trimmed by 5 bases and J by 5 bases, leaving 15 bases between them. Per the germline V gene, CDR1 is MNHEY and CDR2 is SVGEGT. The DNA of the CDR3 is TGTGCCAGCAGTCCGCAGGGGGGGAGAACCGGGGAGCTGTTTTTT. Translation: CASSPQGGRTGELFF.

This clone appeared a few times. The chain employs TRBV5-6 and TRBJ1-2, with a tentative D call TRBD1 (6 bases). Looked up from germline, CDR1 is SGHDT and CDR2 is YYEEEE. The CDR3 length is 13 residues. Trimming stripped 0 bases from V and 6 bases from J, with 9 bases between. The CDR3 nucleotides are TGTGCCAGCAGCTTGGACAGGGTGAATGGCTACACCTTC. Translated: CASSLDRVNGYTF.

The chain recombines TRBV29-1 with TRBJ2-5; tentative D call: TRBD1 (6 bases). The CDR3 is 14 amino acids. V was pared by 0 bases and J by 2 bases, with 10 bases between. In germline, CDR1 is SQVTM, CDR2 ANQGSEA. The CDR3 loop reads CSVEDPGQQETQYF. The CDR3 nucleotides read TGCAGCGTTGAAGACCCCGGACAGCAAGAGACCCAGTACTTC.

The V call is TRBV28, the J call TRBJ2-7, with 12 bases fitting TRBD2. The CDR3 is 14 amino acids. The V gene's germline CDR1 is MDHEN and CDR2 SYDVKM. The J segment lost 7 bases and the V segment lost 5 bases, leaving 6 bases of the junction unmatched. The CDR3 reads CASSPSGRAREQYF. The CDR3 region has the DNA TGTGCCAGCAGTCCTAGCGGGAGGGCGCGGGAGCAGTACTTC.

The table lists this clone with a count of one. This sequence joins TRBV6-5 and TRBJ2-3; 8 bases are shared with TRBD2. V gave up 6 bases and J gave up 2 bases; unmatched junction bases: 7. The CDR3 sequence is 15 residues long. From germline, CDR1 is MNHEY and CDR2 SVGAGI. DNA of the CDR3: TGTGCCAGCAGCGATAGCGGGGCCCTCACAGATACGCAGTATTTT. Its protein product is CASSDSGALTDTQYF.

This clone was recorded a few times. This sequence joins TRBV7-9 and TRBJ1-6, with a weak D call TRBD1 (5 bases). Per the germline V gene, CDR1 is SEHNR and CDR2 is FQNEAQ (reference sequence). The germline V and J ends were trimmed by 5 bases and 9 bases, with 20 bases remaining between them. This CDR3 has 16 residues. CDR3 loop: CASSPSGRVDSSPLHF. Written as DNA, the CDR3 is TGTGCCAGCAGCCCATCGGGCAGGGTTGATAGTTCACCCCTCCACTTT.

CDR3 nucleotides: TGTGCCAGCAGTTTACCGGCAGGAGGGCACTATGGCTACACCTTC. Translation: CASSLPAGGHYGYTF. The chain is built from TRBV28 and TRBJ1-2; no firm D call. Germline V gene lookup returns CDR1 MDHEN and CDR2 SYDVKM. V was clipped by 2 bases and J by 3 bases, with 13 bases between them. The CDR3 covers 15 residues.

This chain links TRBV6-5 with TRBJ2-3; D may be TRBD1 or TRBD2 (5 bases each). Germline CDR1 is MNHEY and CDR2 is SVGAGI. V shed 8 bases and J shed 1 base, with 13 bases lying between them. The CDR3 consists of 14 residues. CDR3 bases: TGTGCCAGCCGCCGGGGCGAGGGCACAGATACGCAGTATTTT. This sequence encodes CASRRGEGTDTQYF.

This clone was found a few times. V is TRBV21-1 and J is TRBJ2-7; no DNA check was done on the table's D call, TRBD2. TRBV21-1 constitutes a pseudogene. The length of the CDR3 is 16 residues. The CDR3 sequence is CASSNSVRSRPYEQYF. The CDR3, as DNA: TGTGCCAGCAGCAATAGCGTGAGAAGCCGTCCCTACGAGCAGTACTTC.

The V gene is TRBV4-2, the J gene TRBJ2-1; 7 positions agree with TRBD1. CDR3 length: 15 amino acids. Germline values: CDR1 LGHNA, CDR2 YNFKEQ. V trimming: 0 bases; J trimming: 7 bases; junction bases outside the gene matches: 6. The CDR3 DNA reads as TGTGCCAGCAGCCAAGAGGGACAGTGGGGGAATGAGCAGTTCTTC. The encoded protein is CASSQEGQWGNEQFF.

The chain employs TRBV29-1 and TRBJ2-7; the match to TRBD2 covers 11 bases. This CDR3 comprises 14 residues. The trim removed 2 bases at V and 5 bases at J, leaving 5 bases unmatched. Germline values: CDR1 SQVTM, CDR2 ANQGSEA. The CDR3 nucleotides are TGCAGCGTTGAAAAGGTGACTAGCGGGAACGAGCAGTACTTC. Translating gives CSVEKVTSGNEQYF.

This sequence joins TRBV6-4 and TRBJ1-5, with D uncertain. Germline CDR1 and CDR2: MRHNA and SNTAGT. The CDR3 totals 19 residues. V shed 7 bases and J shed 6 bases, with 31 bases lying between them. The CDR3 reads CASNPAKFVGLILRQPQHF. As DNA, the CDR3 is TGTGCCAGCAACCCCGCTAAATTTGTGGGTTTGATTCTCCGTCAGCCCCAGCATTTT.

The rearrangement links TRBV4-3 to TRBJ2-1; D might be TRBD2 (6 bases). The V and J ends lost 5 bases and 0 bases respectively, with 11 bases between them. CDR1 is LGHNA and CDR2 is YSLEER in the germline V gene. The CDR3 contains 15 residues. CDR3 loop: CASSSGFSSYNEQFF. The CDR3 bases are TGCGCCAGCAGCAGCGGGTTTAGCTCCTACAATGAGCAGTTCTTC.

The J gene is TRBJ2-1, the V gene TRBV28; D unclear. The CDR3 runs to 13 residues. Germline V gene sequence: CDR1 MDHEN, CDR2 SYDVKM. With 6 bases removed from V and 8 bases from J, the gap between germline ends came to 14 bases. In DNA, the CDR3 is TGTGCCAGCAGCTCCCCTAGTAGATATGAGCAGTTCTTC. Translation: CASSSPSRYEQFF.

This rearrangement joins TRBV30 to TRBJ2-1; 8 nucleotides agree with TRBD2. Looked up from germline, CDR1 is GTSNPN and CDR2 is SVGIG (reference sequence). Trimming took 2 bases from V and 6 from J; bases not matched to a gene: 6. The CDR3 totals 14 residues. The CDR3 DNA sequence: TGTGCCTGGAGTCCGGGACTAGTTTTCAATGAGCAGTTCTTC. Translation gives CAWSPGLVFNEQFF. Together with reference TRBV30 and TRBJ2-1, the CDR3 gives the full variable domain: SQTIHQWPATLVQPVGSPLSLECTVEGTSNPNLYWYRQAAGRGLQLLFYSVGIGQISSEVPQNLSASRPQDRQFILSSKKLLLSDSGFYLCAWSPGLVFNEQFFGPGTRLTVL.

This clone was counted a few times. The chain is built from TRBV5-1 and TRBJ1-3; D unresolved. V lost 5 bases, J lost 0 bases, and 12 bases lay in between. The CDR3 consists of 15 residues. The germline CDR1 and CDR2 sequences are SGHRS and YFSETQ. The CDR3 reads CASSPRAGSGNTIYF. The CDR3 DNA sequence: TGCGCCAGCAGTCCCCGGGCAGGCTCTGGAAACACCATATATTTT. The full variable domain, with the rest looked up from reference TRBV5-1 and TRBJ1-3, is KAGVTQTPRYLIKTRGQQVTLSCSPISGHRSVSWYQQTPGQGLQFLFEYFSETQRNKGNFPGRFSGRQFSNSRSEMNVSTLELGDSALYLCASSPRAGSGNTIYFGEGSWLTVV.

The J gene is TRBJ2-1, the V gene TRBV4-3, with 8 positions matching TRBD2. The CDR3 is 15 amino acids. CDR1 is LGHNA and CDR2 is YSLEER in the germline V gene. Unmatched junction bases numbered 8, after V lost 1 base and J lost 9 bases. This chain's CDR3 is CASSQAWTSTFEQFF. The CDR3 coding sequence is TGCGCCAGCAGCCAAGCCTGGACTAGCACCTTTGAGCAGTTCTTC.

This clone was counted a few times. The chain is built from TRBV14 and TRBJ2-5; 13 nucleotides align to TRBD2. CDR3 length: 18 residues. The germline gives CDR1 SGHDN, CDR2 FVKESK. V trimming: 3 bases; J trimming: 2 bases; junction bases outside the gene matches: 9. CDR3 DNA sequence: TGTGCCAGCAGCCACCGACTAGCGGGAGGCCCCGGACAAGAGACCCAGTACTTC. It specifies CASSHRLAGGPGQETQYF. Complete variable domain (other parts from reference TRBV14 and TRBJ2-5): EAGVTQFPSHSVIEKGQTVTLRCDPISGHDNLYWYRRVMGKEIKFLLHFVKESKQDESGMPNNRFLAERTGGTYSTLKVQPAELEDSGVYFCASSHRLAGGPGQETQYFGPGTRLLVL.

The V gene is TRBV6-6, the J gene TRBJ2-3, with 10 bases fitting TRBD2. V trimming: 5 bases; J trimming: 4 bases; junction bases outside the gene matches: 9. The CDR3 totals 16 residues. Per the germline V gene, CDR1 is MNHNY and CDR2 is SVGAGI (reference sequence). Here the CDR3 DNA reads TGTGCCAGCAGTCGGTCGAGCGGGAGGGCATCAGATACGCAGTATTTT. It codes for CASSRSSGRASDTQYF.

This clone was seen a few times. The chain carries TRBV7-9 and TRBJ2-7; 7 bases line up with TRBD1. Germline loops: CDR1 SEHNR, CDR2 FQNEAQ (reference sequence). Trimming at V came to 5 bases and at J to 7 bases, leaving 8 bases not matched to a gene. The CDR3 has 13 residues. The CDR3 region is CASSTDRAEEQYF. The CDR3, as DNA: TGTGCCAGCAGCACAGACAGGGCGGAAGAGCAGTACTTC.

The chain joins TRBV28 to TRBJ2-4, with 14 positions matching TRBD2. The CDR3 is 16 amino acids. Trimming cost V 6 bases and J 12 bases; bases outside gene matches: 13. Germline V gives CDR1 MDHEN, CDR2 SYDVKM. The CDR3 coding sequence is TGTGCCAGCAGGCTTGGACTAGCGGGAGGACTGTCTTATCAGTACTTC. Its translation is CASRLGLAGGLSYQYF.

The gene calls are TRBV2 and TRBJ1-5; D might be TRBD1 (5 bases). Per germline, CDR1 SNHLY and CDR2 FYNNEI. Trimming left V 6 bases short and J 5 bases short, with 17 bases between. The CDR3 has 15 residues. CDR3 loop: CASSAPGGVHQPQHF. The CDR3 nucleotides are TGTGCCAGCAGCGCCCCTGGGGGGGTCCATCAGCCCCAGCATTTT.